Sequencing of this T cell receptor beta chain was carried out in a study of T cell responses to AZD1222 COVID-19 vaccine. Regarding the study as a whole: White British ancestry dominated among donors, who included more females, and clonal diversity was possibly underestimated. Spike was spanned by vaccine-associated CD4 TCRs, which were dominant at 160-218 and 743-854. Scientists sampled the repertoires only once the peak T cell response had passed.

On this clone itself: The target antigen is unknown.

V lost 0 bases, J lost 2 bases, and 6 bases stayed unmatched. This CDR3 contains 18 residues. Germline V gene lookup returns CDR1 SGHVS and CDR2 FNYEAQ. Some clones are missing from TCRdb's copy, which holds only in-frame ones; the method was immunoSEQ multiplex PCR. The sample yields some 180,000 clones, 87% seen once. The chain links TRBV7-6 to TRBJ2-3, with TRBD2 matching over 12 bases. The receptor was isolated from an adult who received the AZD1222 COVID-19 vaccine. The sequencing used peripheral blood, collected 28 days after the second AZD1222 dose. CDR3 sequence (DNA): TGTGCCAGCAGCTTAGCACCCGGACTAGCGGGACCCACAGATACGCAGTATTTT. The encoded protein is CASSLAPGLAGPTDTQYF.